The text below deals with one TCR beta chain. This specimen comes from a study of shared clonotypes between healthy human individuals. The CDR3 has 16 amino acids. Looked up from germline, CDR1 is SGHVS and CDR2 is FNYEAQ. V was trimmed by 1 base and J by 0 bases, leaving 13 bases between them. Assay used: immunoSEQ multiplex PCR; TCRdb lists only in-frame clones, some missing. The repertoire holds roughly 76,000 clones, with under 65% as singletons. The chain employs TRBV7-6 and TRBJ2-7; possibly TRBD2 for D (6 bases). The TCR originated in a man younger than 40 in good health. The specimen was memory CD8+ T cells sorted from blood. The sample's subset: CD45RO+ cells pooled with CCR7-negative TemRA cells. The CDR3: CASSLGVGGSSYEQYF. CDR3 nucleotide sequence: TGTGCCAGCAGCTTAGGGGTGGGGGGTAGCTCCTACGAGCAGTACTTC. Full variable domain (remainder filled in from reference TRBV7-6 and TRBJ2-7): GAGVSQSPRYKVTKRGQDVALRCDPISGHVSLYWYRQALGQGPEFLTYFNYEAQQDKSGLPNDRFSAERPEGSISTLTIQRTEQRDSAMYRCASSLGVGGSSYEQYFGPGTRLTVT.